The text below deals with one T cell receptor beta chain. The CDR3 extends over 16 amino acids. Looked up from germline, CDR1 is GTSNPN and CDR2 is SVGIG (reference sequence). With 3 bases removed from V and 5 bases from J, the gap between germline ends came to 20 bases. The data belong to a study of blood T cell repertoires in COVID-19. Study overall: Samples of COVID-19 (acute and convalescent) were obtained from the United States, Italy and Spain. PBMCs, B-cell-depleted T cells, or T cells provided the cDNA or gDNA that made up the material.

The protocol was immunoSEQ multiplex PCR, while the TCRdb copy is restricted to in-frame clones and leaves out a portion. Among about 40,000 clones listed, roughly 80% were seen once. The V call is TRBV30, the J call TRBJ2-1; tentatively, D is TRBD2 (7 bases). The clonotype was recovered from a woman aged 60-75 years with acute or convalescent COVID-19. The specimen sequenced was peripheral blood. The chain's CDR3 is CAWRSGGGSPHNEQFF. In DNA, the CDR3 is TGTGCCTGGAGGAGTGGGGGCGGGAGTCCCCACAATGAGCAGTTCTTC.